This T cell receptor (beta chain) is from a study of T cell repertoires in ileal Crohn's disease. Across the whole study: Patients had a median approximately 7.5-year disease duration, and roughly 32% were active smokers. Study observations and caveats: Mucosal expansions were suggested to be mainly CD8 T cells. Endoscopic recurrence occurred in every patient whose clonality exceeded 26.8%.

A word on this clone: No antigen is known for it.

TCRdb's table, derived via immunoSEQ multiplex PCR, lists solely in-frame clones and lacks some. The sample lists around 33,000 clones, 80% occurring once. Material for sequencing was ileal tissue. The TCR originated in an adult with Crohn's disease.

The CDR3 protein is CASSQELSGPVTKLFF. The CDR3, as DNA: TGTGCCAGCAGCCAAGAATTGAGCGGGCCCGTGACGAAACTGTTTTTT. This rearrangement joins TRBV14 to TRBJ1-4; D remains ambiguous. CDR1 is SGHDN and CDR2 is FVKESK in the germline V gene. The length of the CDR3 is 16 residues. Trimming took 0 bases from V and 11 from J, leaving 19 bases between them.